The clone carrying this TCR beta chain was picked up many times. MiXCR, applied by TCRdb to the 5' RACE reads, yields one record per CDR3 protein. The sample holds about 70,000 distinct CDR3 sequences; approximately 3.3% are singletons and the top ten take roughly 5%. The sample is drawn from a study of neurological immune-mediated disorders. The source of this sequence is a woman in her fifties or sixties with multiple sclerosis. Sequenced: PBMCs.

The CDR3 DNA sequence: TGTGCCAGCAGCCCATGGGACTCGAGCACAGATACGCAGTATTTT. This sequence encodes CASSPWDSSTDTQYF. The rearrangement links TRBV7-3 to TRBJ2-3, with D perhaps TRBD2 (6 bases). The length of the CDR3 is 15 residues. Germline lookup yields CDR1 SGHTA and CDR2 FQGTGA. The germline V and J ends were trimmed by 5 bases and 0 bases, with 12 bases remaining between them.